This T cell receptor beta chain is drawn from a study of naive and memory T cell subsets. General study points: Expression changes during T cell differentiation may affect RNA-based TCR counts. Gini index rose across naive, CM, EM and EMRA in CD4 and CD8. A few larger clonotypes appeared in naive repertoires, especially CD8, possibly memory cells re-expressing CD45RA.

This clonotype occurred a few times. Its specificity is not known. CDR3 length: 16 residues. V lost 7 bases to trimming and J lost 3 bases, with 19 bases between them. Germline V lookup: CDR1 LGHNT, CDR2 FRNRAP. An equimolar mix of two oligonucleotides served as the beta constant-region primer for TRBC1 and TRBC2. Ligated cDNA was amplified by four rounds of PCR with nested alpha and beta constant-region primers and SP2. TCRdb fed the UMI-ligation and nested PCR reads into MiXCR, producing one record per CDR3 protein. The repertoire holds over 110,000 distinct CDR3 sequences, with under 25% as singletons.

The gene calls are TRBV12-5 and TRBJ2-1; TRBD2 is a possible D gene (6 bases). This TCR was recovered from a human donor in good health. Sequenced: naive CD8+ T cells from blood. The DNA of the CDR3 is TGTGCTAGTGAGTTTAGCGTGGAGGGAGACTACAATGAGCAGTTCTTC. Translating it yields CASEFSVEGDYNEQFF.